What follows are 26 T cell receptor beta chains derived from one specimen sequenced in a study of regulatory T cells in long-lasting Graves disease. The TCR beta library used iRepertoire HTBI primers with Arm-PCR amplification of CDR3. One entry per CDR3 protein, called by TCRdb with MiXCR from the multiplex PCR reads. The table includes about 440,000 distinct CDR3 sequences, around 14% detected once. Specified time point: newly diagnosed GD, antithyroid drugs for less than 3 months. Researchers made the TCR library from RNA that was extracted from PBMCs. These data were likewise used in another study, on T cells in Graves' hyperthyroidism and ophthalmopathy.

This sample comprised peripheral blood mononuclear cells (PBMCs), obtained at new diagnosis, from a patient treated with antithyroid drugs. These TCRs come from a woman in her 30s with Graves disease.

CDR3 region: CASSYSEIAKETQYF. The CDR3 nucleotides are TGTGCCAGCAGTTACTCGGAAATAGCTAAAGAGACCCAGTACTTC. V gene TRBV6-6 combines with J gene TRBJ2-5; D not resolved. CDR3 length: 15 residues. Germline CDR1 and CDR2: MNHNY and SVGAGI (reference sequence). Trimming shortened V by 0 bases and J by 3 bases, and 11 bases separated the two germline ends.

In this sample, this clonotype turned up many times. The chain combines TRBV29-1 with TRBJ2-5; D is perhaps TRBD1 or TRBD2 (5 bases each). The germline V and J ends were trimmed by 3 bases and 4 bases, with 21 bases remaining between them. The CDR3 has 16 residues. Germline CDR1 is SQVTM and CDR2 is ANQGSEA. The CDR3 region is CSVEGLRDPARETQYF. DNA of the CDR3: TGCAGCGTTGAGGGCCTCCGGGACCCTGCTCGAGAGACCCAGTACTTC.

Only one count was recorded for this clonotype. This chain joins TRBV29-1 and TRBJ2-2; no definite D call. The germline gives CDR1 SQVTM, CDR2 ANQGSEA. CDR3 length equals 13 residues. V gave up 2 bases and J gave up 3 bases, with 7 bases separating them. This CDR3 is CSVENSYTGELFF. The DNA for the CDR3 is TGCAGCGTTGAAAACAGTTACACCGGGGAGCTGTTTTTT.

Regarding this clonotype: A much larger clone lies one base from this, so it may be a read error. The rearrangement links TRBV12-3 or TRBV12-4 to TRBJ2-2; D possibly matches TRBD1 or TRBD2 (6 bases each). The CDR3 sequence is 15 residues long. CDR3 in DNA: TGTGCCAGCAGTACACGACAGGCGGGGACCGGGGAGCTGCTTTTT. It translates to CASSTRQAGTGELLF.

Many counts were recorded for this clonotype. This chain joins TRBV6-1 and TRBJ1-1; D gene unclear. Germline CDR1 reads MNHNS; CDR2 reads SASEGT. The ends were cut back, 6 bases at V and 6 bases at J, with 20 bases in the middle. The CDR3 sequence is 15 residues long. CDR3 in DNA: TGTGCCAGCAGCTATGACCGCCCCACCCTTTCTGAAGCTTTCTTT. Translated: CASSYDRPTLSEAFF.

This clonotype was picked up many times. CDR3 bases: TGTGCCAGCAGCGGGTCTAGCGGGGTAGGGCCTATGGGGAATGAGCAGTTCTTC. Its translation: CASSGSSGVGPMGNEQFF. The V gene is TRBV9, the J gene TRBJ2-1; 9 nucleotides align to TRBD2. This CDR3 is built from 18 residues. V trimming: 3 bases; J trimming: 7 bases; junction bases outside the gene matches: 17. Germline V lookup: CDR1 SGDLS, CDR2 YYNGEE.

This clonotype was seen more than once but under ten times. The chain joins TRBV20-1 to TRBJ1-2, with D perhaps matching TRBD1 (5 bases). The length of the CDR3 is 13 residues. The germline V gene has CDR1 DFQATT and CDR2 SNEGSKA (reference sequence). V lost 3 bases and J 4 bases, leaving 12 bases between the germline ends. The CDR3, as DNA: TGCAGTGCTAGTTCGGGGGAGGCCTATGGCTACACCTTC. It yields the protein CSASSGEAYGYTF.

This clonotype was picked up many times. DNA for the CDR3: TGCAGTGCTATGTCATTGCGGGAACCCTACGAGCAGTACTTC. It encodes CSAMSLREPYEQYF. V usage is TRBV20-1 and J usage is TRBJ2-7, with a tentative D call TRBD2 (6 bases). The germline V gene encodes CDR1 DFQATT and CDR2 SNEGSKA (reference sequence). The CDR3 has 14 residues. Deletions cut 4 bases from V and 2 bases from J, with 15 bases between.

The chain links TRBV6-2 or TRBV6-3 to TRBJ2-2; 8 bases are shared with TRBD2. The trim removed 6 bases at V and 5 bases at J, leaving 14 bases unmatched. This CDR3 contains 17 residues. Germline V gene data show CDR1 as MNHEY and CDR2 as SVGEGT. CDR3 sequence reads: CASSREPGLGGTGELFF. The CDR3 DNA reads TGTGCCAGCAGCCGGGAGCCGGGACTAGGGGGGACCGGGGAGCTGTTTTTT.

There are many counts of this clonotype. Written as DNA, the CDR3 is TGTGCCAGCAGCTCGGGACTAGCAGCAGATACGCAGTATTTT. Its translation is CASSSGLAADTQYF. V gene TRBV7-9 combines with J gene TRBJ2-3, with 9 bases fitting TRBD2. Germline CDR1 SEHNR, CDR2 FQNEAQ (reference sequence). The CDR3 is 14 residues long. After removal of 4 bases from V and 4 bases from J, the junction contained 3 bases not matched to a gene.

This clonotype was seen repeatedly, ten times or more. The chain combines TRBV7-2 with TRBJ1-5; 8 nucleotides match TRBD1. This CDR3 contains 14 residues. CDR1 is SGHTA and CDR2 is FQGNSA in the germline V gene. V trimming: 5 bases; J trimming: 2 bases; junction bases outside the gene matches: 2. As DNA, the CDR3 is TGTGCCAGCAGCAAGACAGGGGGCAATCAGCCCCAGCATTTT. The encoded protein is CASSKTGGNQPQHF.

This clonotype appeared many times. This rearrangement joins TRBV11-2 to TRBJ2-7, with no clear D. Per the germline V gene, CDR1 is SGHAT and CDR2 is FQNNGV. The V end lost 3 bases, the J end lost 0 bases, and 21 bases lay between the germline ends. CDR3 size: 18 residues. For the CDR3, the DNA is TGTGCCAGCAGCTTGGTTAGGGCCTGGTCGACCCGCTCCTACGAGCAGTACTTC. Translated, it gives CASSLVRAWSTRSYEQYF.

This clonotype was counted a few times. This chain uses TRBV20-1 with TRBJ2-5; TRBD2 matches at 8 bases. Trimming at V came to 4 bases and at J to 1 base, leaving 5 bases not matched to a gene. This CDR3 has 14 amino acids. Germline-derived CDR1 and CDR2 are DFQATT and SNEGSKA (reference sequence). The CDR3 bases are TGCAGTGCTACTAGCGGGCCTTTCCAAGAGACCCAGTACTTC. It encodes CSATSGPFQETQYF.

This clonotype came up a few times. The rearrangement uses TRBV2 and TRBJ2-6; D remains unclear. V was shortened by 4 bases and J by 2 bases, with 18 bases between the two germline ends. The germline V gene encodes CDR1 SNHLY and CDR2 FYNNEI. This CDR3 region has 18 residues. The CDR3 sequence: CASSGWGRPGTGANVLTF. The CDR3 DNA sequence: TGTGCCAGCAGTGGCTGGGGAAGACCAGGCACTGGGGCCAACGTCCTGACTTTC.

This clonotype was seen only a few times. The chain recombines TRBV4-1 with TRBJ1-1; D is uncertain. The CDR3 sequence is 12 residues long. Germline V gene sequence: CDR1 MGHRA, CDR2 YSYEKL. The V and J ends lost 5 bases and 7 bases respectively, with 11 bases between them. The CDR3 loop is CASSAYGGEAFF. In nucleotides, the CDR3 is TGCGCCAGCAGCGCATATGGTGGTGAAGCTTTCTTT.

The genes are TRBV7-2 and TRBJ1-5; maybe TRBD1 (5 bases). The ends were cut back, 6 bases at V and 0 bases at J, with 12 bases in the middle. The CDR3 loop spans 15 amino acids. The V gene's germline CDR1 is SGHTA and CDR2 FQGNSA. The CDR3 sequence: CASREAGTSNQPQHF. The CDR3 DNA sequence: TGTGCCAGCAGAGAAGCAGGGACTAGCAATCAGCCCCAGCATTTT.

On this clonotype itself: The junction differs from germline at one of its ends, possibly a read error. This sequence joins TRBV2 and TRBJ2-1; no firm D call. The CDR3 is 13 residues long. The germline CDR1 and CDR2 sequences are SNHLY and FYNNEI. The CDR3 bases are TGTGCCAGCAGTGTCACTGGATACAATGAGCAGCTCTTC. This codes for CASSVTGYNEQLF. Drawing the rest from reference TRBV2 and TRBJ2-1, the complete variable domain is EPEVTQTPSHQVTQMGQEVILRCVPISNHLYFYWYRQILGQKVEFLVSFYNNEISEKSEIFDDQFSVERPDGSNFTLKIRSTKLEDSAMYFCASSVTGYNEQLFGPGTRLTVL.

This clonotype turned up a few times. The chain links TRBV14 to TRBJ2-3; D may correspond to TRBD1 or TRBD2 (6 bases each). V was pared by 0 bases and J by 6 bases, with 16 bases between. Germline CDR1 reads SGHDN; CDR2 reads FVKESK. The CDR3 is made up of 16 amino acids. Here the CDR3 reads CASSQDVGLGGDTQYF. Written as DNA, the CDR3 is TGTGCCAGCAGCCAAGATGTAGGACTGGGGGGCGATACGCAGTATTTT.

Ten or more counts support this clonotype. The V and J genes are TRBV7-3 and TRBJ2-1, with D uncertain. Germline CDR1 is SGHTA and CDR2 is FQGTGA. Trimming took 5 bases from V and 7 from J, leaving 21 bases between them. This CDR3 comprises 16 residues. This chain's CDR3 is CASSLLGQASRNEQFF. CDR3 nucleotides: TGTGCCAGCAGCCTATTGGGTCAGGCTTCTAGAAATGAGCAGTTCTTC.

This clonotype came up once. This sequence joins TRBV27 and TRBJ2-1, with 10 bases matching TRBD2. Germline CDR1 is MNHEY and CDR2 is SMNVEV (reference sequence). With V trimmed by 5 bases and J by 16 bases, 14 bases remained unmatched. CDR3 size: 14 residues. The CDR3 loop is CASSLSRLAGTSFF. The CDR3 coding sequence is TGTGCCAGCAGTCTCTCACGACTAGCGGGTACGTCATTCTTC.

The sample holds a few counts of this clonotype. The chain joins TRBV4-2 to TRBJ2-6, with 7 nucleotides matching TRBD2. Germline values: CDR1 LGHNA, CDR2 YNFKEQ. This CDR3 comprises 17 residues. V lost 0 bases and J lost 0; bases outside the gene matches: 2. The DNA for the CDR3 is TGTGCCAGCAGCCAAGAGGTAGCGGGCTCTGGGGCCAACGTCCTGACTTTC. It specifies CASSQEVAGSGANVLTF.

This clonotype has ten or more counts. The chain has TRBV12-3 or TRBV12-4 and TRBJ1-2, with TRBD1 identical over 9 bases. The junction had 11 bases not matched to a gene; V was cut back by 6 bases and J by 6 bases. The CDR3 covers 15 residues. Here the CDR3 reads CASSTLYRGRDGYTF. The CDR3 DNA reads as TGTGCCAGCAGCACCCTTTACAGGGGGCGGGATGGCTACACCTTC.

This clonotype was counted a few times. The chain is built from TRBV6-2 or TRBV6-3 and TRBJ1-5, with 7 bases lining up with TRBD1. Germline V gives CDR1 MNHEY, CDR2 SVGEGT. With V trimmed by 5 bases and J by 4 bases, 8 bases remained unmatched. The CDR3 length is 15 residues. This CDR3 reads CASSRAGTANQPQHF. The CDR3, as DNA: TGTGCCAGCAGTCGGGCCGGGACAGCAAATCAGCCCCAGCATTTT.

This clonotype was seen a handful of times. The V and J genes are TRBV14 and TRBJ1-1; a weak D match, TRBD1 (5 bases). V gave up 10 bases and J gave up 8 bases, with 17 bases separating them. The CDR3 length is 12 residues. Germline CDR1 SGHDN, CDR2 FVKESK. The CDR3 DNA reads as TGTGCCACCACCCCGGGGCGTCTGGAAGCTTTCTTT. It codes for CATTPGRLEAFF.

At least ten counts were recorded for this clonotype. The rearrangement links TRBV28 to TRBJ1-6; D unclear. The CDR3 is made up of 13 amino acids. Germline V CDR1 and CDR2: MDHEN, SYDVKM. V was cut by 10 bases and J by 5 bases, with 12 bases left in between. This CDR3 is CATMKENNSPLHF. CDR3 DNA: TGTGCCACCATGAAAGAGAATAATTCACCCCTCCACTTT.

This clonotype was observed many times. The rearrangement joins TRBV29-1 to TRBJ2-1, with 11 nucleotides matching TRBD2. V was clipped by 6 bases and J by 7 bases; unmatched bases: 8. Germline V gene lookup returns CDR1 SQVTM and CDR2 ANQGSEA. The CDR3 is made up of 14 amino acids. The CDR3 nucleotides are TGCAGCGTCCCACTAGCGGGAGCTTATAATGAGCAGTTCTTC. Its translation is CSVPLAGAYNEQFF.